These T cell receptor beta chains were read from a single sample in a study of shared clonotypes between healthy human individuals. Profiled with immunoSEQ multiplex PCR; TCRdb holds only in-frame clones, not every one. The table has 1.4 million or so clones, approximately 98.5% seen once. Sequences were obtained from naive CD4+ T cells sorted from blood. Receptor source: a man aged 25 to 40 in good health. Each CDR3 is given with its conserved first and last residue. A D gene is named only where the DNA matches it firmly.

j_call: TRBJ1-4; d_call: -; v_call: TRBV11-2; cdr3_aa: CASSYPGSGEKLFF; cdr3_nt: TGTGCCAGCAGCTACCCAGGGAGCGGGGAAAAACTGTTTTTT
j_call: TRBJ2-1; d_call: TRBD2; v_call: TRBV7-2; cdr3_aa: CASSLALLAGVLEQFF; cdr3_nt: TGTGCCAGCAGCTTAGCGCTCCTAGCGGGAGTTCTGGAGCAGTTCTTC
j_call: TRBJ1-3; d_call: TRBD1; v_call: TRBV7-2; cdr3_aa: CASRETGGGNTIYF; cdr3_nt: TGTGCCAGCAGAGAAACAGGGGGCGGAAACACCATATATTTT
j_call: TRBJ2-1; d_call: -; v_call: TRBV5-4; cdr3_aa: CASSLGGQSSAYNEQFF; cdr3_nt: TGTGCCAGCAGCTTGGGAGGACAGTCTAGCGCCTACAATGAGCAGTTCTTC
j_call: TRBJ2-3; d_call: -; v_call: TRBV9; cdr3_aa: CASSVDGLPSTDTQYF; cdr3_nt: TGTGCCAGCAGCGTAGACGGGCTACCTAGCACAGATACGCAGTATTTT
j_call: TRBJ2-4; d_call: -; v_call: TRBV28; cdr3_aa: CASSQWTEGQDIQYF; cdr3_nt: TGTGCCAGCAGTCAATGGACGGAGGGGCAGGACATTCAGTACTTC
j_call: TRBJ2-7; d_call: -; v_call: TRBV7-9; cdr3_aa: CASSLVGGNPSHEQYF; cdr3_nt: TGTGCCAGCAGCCTAGTAGGAGGGAACCCATCCCACGAGCAGTACTTC
j_call: TRBJ2-5; d_call: TRBD2; v_call: TRBV10-3; cdr3_aa: CAIISGTSGRLRETQYF; cdr3_nt: TGTGCCATCATATCAGGGACTAGCGGGAGGTTAAGGGAGACCCAGTACTTC
j_call: TRBJ2-7; d_call: -; v_call: TRBV7-9; cdr3_aa: CASSLGAGQLLAPEQYF; cdr3_nt: TGTGCCAGCAGCTTAGGGGCCGGACAGTTGTTGGCGCCCGAGCAGTACTTC
j_call: TRBJ2-7; d_call: -; v_call: TRBV6-4; cdr3_aa: CASSDFERAGYEQYF; cdr3_nt: TGTGCCAGCAGTGACTTTGAGCGGGCGGGGTACGAGCAGTACTTC
j_call: TRBJ2-3; d_call: -; v_call: TRBV27; cdr3_aa: CAREVADTQYF; cdr3_nt: TGTGCCCGAGAGGTGGCAGATACGCAGTATTTT
j_call: TRBJ2-2; d_call: TRBD2; v_call: TRBV6-5; cdr3_aa: CASSYMGLANTGELFF; cdr3_nt: TGTGCCAGCAGTTATATGGGACTAGCGAACACCGGGGAGCTGTTTTTT